This T cell receptor beta chain emerged from a study of T cell responses to AZD1222 COVID-19 vaccine. Findings and limits, study-wide: Repertoires were obtained only post-peak T cell response. Close to half of all spike-specific TCRs reportedly target regions of the variants that are unmutated.

For this clone: Its matching antigen is unknown.

V was clipped by 0 bases and J by 8 bases, with 13 bases between them. CDR3 length: 13 amino acids. Germline V gives CDR1 GTSNPN, CDR2 SVGIG (reference sequence). Generated by immunoSEQ multiplex PCR, the TCRdb table keeps only in-frame clones and is missing some. The table records approximately 150,000 clones, about 91% of them present only once. This TCR was sampled from an adult who received the AZD1222 COVID-19 vaccine. This chain joins TRBV30 and TRBJ1-2; possible D gene TRBD1, 5 bases. The sample consisted of peripheral blood, taken 28 days after the second AZD1222 dose. The CDR3 loop reads CAWSVLARGGYTF. The CDR3 DNA follows: TGTGCCTGGAGTGTTCTCGCCCGGGGGGGCTACACCTTC.